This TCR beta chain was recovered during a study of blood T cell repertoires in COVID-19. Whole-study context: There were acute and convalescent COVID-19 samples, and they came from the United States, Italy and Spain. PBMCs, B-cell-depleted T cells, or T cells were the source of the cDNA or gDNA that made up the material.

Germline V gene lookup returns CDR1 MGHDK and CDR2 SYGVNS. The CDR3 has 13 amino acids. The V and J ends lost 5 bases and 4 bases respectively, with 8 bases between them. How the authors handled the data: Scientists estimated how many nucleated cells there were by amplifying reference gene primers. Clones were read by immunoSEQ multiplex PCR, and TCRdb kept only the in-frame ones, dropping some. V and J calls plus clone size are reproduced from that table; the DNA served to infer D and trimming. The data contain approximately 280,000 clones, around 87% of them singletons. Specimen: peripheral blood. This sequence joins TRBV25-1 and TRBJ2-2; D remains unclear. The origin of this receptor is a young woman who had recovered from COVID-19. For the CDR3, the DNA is TGTGCCAGCAGTTCACACCGCACCGGGGAGCTGTTTTTT. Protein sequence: CASSSHRTGELFF.